This paragraph reports one TCR beta chain. Treatment denoted: about 20 received Ad26.COV2.S at low or high dose, single or two shots; about 5 received placebo; per-sample allocation not given. Vaccine and placebo recipients were sampled on day 63 after the first injection. This sample is part of a study of Ad26.COV2.S vaccination and SARS-CoV-2 variants. The method was immunoSEQ multiplex PCR; TCRdb's version includes in-frame clones alone and lacks a portion of them. The sample comprises hundreds of thousands of clones, 88% of which are singletons, and 6.4% rests with the top ten. Looked up from germline, CDR1 is MNHEY and CDR2 is SVGAGI. This CDR3 comprises 15 residues. V dropped 7 bases and J dropped 0 bases, with 13 bases sitting between them.

The source of this sequence is a person between 18 and 65 years old who received the Ad26.COV2.S COVID-19 vaccine or a placebo. The specimen comprised peripheral blood, sampled in a trial of Ad26.COV2.S vaccine versus placebo. V usage is TRBV6-5 and J usage is TRBJ2-1, with unresolved D. The DNA for the CDR3 is TGTGCCAGCACCGTCCGTAGAAGCTCCTACAATGAGCAGTTCTTC. It encodes CASTVRRSSYNEQFF.